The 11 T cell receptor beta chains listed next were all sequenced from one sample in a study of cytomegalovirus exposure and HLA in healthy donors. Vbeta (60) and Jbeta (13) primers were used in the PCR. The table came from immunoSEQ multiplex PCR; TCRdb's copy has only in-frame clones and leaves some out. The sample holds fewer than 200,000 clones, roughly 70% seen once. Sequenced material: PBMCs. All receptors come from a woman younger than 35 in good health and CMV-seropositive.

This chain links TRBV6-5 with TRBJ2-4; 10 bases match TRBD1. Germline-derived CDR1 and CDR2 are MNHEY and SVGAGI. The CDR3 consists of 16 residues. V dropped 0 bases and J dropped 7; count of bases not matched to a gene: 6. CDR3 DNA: TGTGCCAGCAGTTACTCGGGACCGGGACAGGGGAACATTCAGTACTTC. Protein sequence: CASSYSGPGQGNIQYF.

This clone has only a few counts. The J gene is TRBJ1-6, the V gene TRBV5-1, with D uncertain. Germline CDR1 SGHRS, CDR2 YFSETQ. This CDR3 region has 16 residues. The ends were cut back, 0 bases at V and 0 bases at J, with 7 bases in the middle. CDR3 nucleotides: TGCGCCAGCAGCTTGGTTACTAGCTCCTATAATTCACCCCTCCACTTT. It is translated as CASSLVTSSYNSPLHF.

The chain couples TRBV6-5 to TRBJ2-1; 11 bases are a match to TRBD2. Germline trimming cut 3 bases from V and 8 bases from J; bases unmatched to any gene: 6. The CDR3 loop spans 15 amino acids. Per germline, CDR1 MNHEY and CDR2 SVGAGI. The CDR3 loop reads CASSYSGGVFDEQFF. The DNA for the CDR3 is TGTGCCAGCAGTTATAGCGGGGGGGTCTTCGATGAGCAGTTCTTC.

CDR3 residues: CASSQDKGALQETQYF. As DNA, the CDR3 is TGCGCCAGCAGCCAAGATAAGGGGGCTTTACAAGAGACCCAGTACTTC. V usage is TRBV4-1 and J usage is TRBJ2-5, with 7 bases identical to TRBD1. The V gene's germline CDR1 is MGHRA and CDR2 YSYEKL. Unmatched junction bases numbered 6, after V lost 0 bases and J lost 2 bases. This CDR3 is built from 16 residues.

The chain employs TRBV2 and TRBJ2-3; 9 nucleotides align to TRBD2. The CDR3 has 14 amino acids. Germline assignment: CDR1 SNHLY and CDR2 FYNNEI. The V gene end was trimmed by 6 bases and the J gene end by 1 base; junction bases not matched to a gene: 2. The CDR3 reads CASSWTSGTDTQYF. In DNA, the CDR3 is TGTGCCAGCAGCTGGACTAGCGGCACAGATACGCAGTATTTT.

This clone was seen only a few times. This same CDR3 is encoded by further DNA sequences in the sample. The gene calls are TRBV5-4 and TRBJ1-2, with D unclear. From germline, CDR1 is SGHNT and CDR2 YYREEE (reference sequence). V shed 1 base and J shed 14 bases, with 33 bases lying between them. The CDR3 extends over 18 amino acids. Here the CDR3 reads CASSLRSRVGNLAMAGTF. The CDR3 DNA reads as TGTGCCAGCAGCTTGCGCTCACGCGTCGGTAATTTAGCTATGGCGGGGACCTTC.

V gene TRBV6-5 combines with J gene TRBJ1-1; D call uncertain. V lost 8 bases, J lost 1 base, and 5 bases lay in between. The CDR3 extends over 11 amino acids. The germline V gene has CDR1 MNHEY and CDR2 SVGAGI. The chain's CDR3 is CASEGNTEAFF. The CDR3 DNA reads TGTGCCAGCGAGGGGAACACTGAAGCTTTCTTT.

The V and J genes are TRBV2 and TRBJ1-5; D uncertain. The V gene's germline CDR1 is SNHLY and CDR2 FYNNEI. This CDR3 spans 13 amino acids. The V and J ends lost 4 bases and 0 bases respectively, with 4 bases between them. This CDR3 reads CASSVNSNQPQHF. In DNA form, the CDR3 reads TGTGCCAGCAGTGTAAATAGCAATCAGCCCCAGCATTTT.

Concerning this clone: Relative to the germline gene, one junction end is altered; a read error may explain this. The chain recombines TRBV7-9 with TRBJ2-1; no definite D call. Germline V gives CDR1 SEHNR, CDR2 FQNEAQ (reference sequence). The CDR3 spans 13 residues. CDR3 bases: TGTTCCAGCAGCCCGTATAGAGGCAATGAGCAGTTCTTC. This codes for CSSSPYRGNEQFF.

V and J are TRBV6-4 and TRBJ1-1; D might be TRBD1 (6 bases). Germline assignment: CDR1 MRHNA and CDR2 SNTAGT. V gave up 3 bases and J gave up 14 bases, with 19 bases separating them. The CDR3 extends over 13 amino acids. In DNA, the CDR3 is TGTGCCAGCAGTGAAGAGTGGAGACAGGTTTTGTTCTTT. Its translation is CASSEEWRQVLFF.

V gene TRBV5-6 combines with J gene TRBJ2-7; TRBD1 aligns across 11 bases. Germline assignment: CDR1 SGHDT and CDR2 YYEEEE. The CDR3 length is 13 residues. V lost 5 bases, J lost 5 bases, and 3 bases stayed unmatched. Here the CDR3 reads CASRGQGGHEQYF. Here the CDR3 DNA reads TGTGCCAGCAGGGGACAGGGGGGCCACGAGCAGTACTTC.